The entry below gives a single TCR beta chain sequence along with its context. Its antigen is not yet known. No much larger clone exists at a distance of one base, and base qualities are not known. Systemically healthy Caucasian individuals from Russia, about 38 in total and aged about 6 to 90 years, were included as donors. Ten milliliters of peripheral blood were drawn from each donor into EDTA-treated Vacutainer tubes. Ficoll-Paque density-gradient centrifugation was used to isolate PBMCs, with at least 6 million per sample. Total RNA, at least 6 micrograms per sample, was extracted from PBMCs with Trizol reagent. The percentages of naive CD45RAhigh/CD27high T cells were determined by flow cytometry on a PBMC aliquot from every donor. The data are from a study of blood T cells in healthy people across ages (dated by TCRdb to the mid-2010s). Describing the broader study: Template switching captured roughly one uniquely barcoded TCR beta cDNA molecule per two T cells in model experiments. Age-related changes in TCR beta repertoire diversity were measured in the study by deep sequencing normalized with unique cDNA molecular identifiers. Donors were grouped into four age groups: young (average 16 years), middle-aged (around 39), aged (approximately 67) and long-lived (roughly 80). Using the same blood draw, the study looked at two additional independent replicas of 1 million unique cDNA reads for two donors, one aged 18 to 30 and the other aged 80 or older. The paper as a whole reports these results and caveats: Since profiling was done on bulk unsorted PBMCs, naive and antigen-experienced compartments could not be conclusively compared. Compared with the aged group, more naive CD4+ T cells, fewer expanded clones and increased TCR diversity were shown by the long-lived group, suggesting age selection. There was a strong correlation between observed TCR beta diversity and the percentage of naive T cells measured by flow cytometry. As age increased, observed TCR beta diversity per million T cells dropped in a roughly linear way, and a significant reduction was already evident by age approximately 40. The CMV infection status of donors was not known, potentially confounding age-related changes in expanded clonotypes. Estimates of total diversity based on one million sequenced T cells were considered lower bounds and underestimates.

V and J are trimmed by 6 bases and 2 bases, and the gene matches miss 4 bases of the junction. CDR1 and CDR2 are read off the germline V gene as MNHEY and SVGEGT. The CDR3 starts with the cysteine, ends with the phenylalanine, and has 17 residues. The DNA shown is the 51-base CDR3, in frame from base 1. The library was prepared using 5' RACE. Data came from an Illumina HiSeq 2500. The second PCR ran for about 7 to 11 cycles and used a J-beta primer mix along with a sample-barcoded 5' primer. A template-switch 5' adaptor carrying 12 random nucleotides introduced a unique molecular identifier onto each TCR beta cDNA molecule. Each sample yielded at least 2.5 million CDR3-containing paired-end reads. First-strand cDNA was synthesized from all RNA with the Mint cDNA synthesis kit, primed by a TRBC-specific oligonucleotide. After uracil-DNA glycosylase treatment, a first 18-cycle PCR used universal primers M1SS and BC2_uni_R on all cDNA. For the original study's pipeline: Normalization of each sample was performed by random selection of 1 million high-quality reads, each carrying a distinct molecular identifier. Reads sharing molecular identifiers were discarded rather than binned into consensus sequences. CDR3 identification, clonotype clustering and error correction used MiTCR with a Q25 quality threshold and the strictest error-elimination algorithm. A nonparametric unseen species model with Euler transformation was used to estimate a lower bound on total TCR beta diversity. In TCRdb, the public reads were trimmed at Q25 with fastp and aligned with MiXCR, with productive beta chains retained. Each record represents a unique CDR3 protein, reported with the most common genes and DNA among its rows. It is TCRdb's table, rather than the study itself, that gives the V and J calls and clone size. The sample table records about 800,000 distinct CDR3 sequences; around 25% of these occur just once. The biggest ten clones account for around 3.6% of the sample.

The sample was also reused in another study, on T cells of mothers and their children. That second publication adds: Donors were nine systemically healthy Caucasian individuals: three mothers and their six children. cDNA synthesis consumed the entire amount of extracted RNA, loaded at roughly 1.5 ug RNA in each 15 ul reaction. In the second PCR, the M1S primer introduced both the sample barcodes and 2-4 random nucleotides. Over 9.5 million TCR beta CDR3 reads were obtained for each mother, and approximately 3.2 million reads were obtained for each child. TCR recombination output is similarly shaped by thymic selection in related and unrelated pairs, with a minor effect exerted by inherited differences. Normalized repertoire overlap in related mother-child pairs was always slightly higher than in unrelated mother-child pairs, but the difference was never significant. No persistent microchimeric T cell clones were found, with a detection sensitivity of 85 to 100 clones per million clonotypes. Deep NGS was used in the study to compare the TCR beta repertoires of mothers and children and to look for features that separate related mother-child pairs from unrelated individuals. On average, the children were roughly 12 +/- 4 years old, while the mothers were roughly 40 +/- 4 years old. After adapter ligation with NEBNext reagents, the libraries were sequenced on Illumina HiSeq 2000 with 100+100 nt paired-end reads. To prevent cross-contamination, the mother and child libraries were prepared one month apart and sequenced in separate runs. Between roughly 500,000 and 2,300,000 distinct TCR beta clonotypes were identified per donor. Naive TCR beta clonotypes were estimated from low-frequency clonotypes matched to each donor's FACS-determined naive share, without sorting.

The rearranged chain carries TRBV6-2 or TRBV6-3 and TRBJ2-1; TRBD2 lines up with 16 middle nucleotides. The sequence came from a boy younger than 18 in good health. The sequenced sample was blood. The sequenced DNA: TGTGCCAGCAGCCTCGGGACTAGCGGGGGGGCCTACAATGAGCAGTTCTTC. Its protein product is CASSLGTSGGAYNEQFF.